A selection of T cell receptor beta chains follows, all from one sample in a study of T cells after yellow fever vaccination. TCRdb ran MiXCR on the 5' RACE reads and lists one entry per CDR3 protein. Of roughly 310,000 distinct CDR3 sequences listed, around 4% were seen once; the top ten hold less than 25%. Source: PBMCs, taken on the day of the yellow fever booster vaccination. The receptors derive from a man between 18 and 35 years old who received the YFV17D yellow fever vaccine. CDR3s include the opening cysteine and the closing phenylalanine or tryptophan. The order of the fields is V gene, D gene, J gene, clone size, CDR3 protein, CDR3 DNA. A D gene is named only where the DNA matches it firmly. Clone size appears in some rows only: once, few, many, or a class for an expanded clone.

TRBV9	-	TRBJ2-4	many	CASSVEGANIQYF	TGTGCCAGCAGCGTAGAAGGGGCAAACATTCAGTACTTC
TRBV7-2	-	TRBJ2-1	few	CASTPDRAYNEQFF	TGTGCCAGCACCCCGGACAGAGCCTACAATGAGCAGTTCTTC
TRBV4-1	TRBD2	TRBJ2-5	many	CASSPTGLYQETQYF	TGCGCCAGCAGCCCTACGGGACTATACCAAGAGACCCAGTACTTC
TRBV7-2	-	TRBJ1-2	few	CASSLNEGRVGYTF	TGTGCCAGCAGCTTAAATGAGGGTCGGGTTGGCTACACCTTC
TRBV18	TRBD2	TRBJ2-1	many	CASSPASGGAGIEQFF	TGTGCCAGCTCACCAGCTAGCGGGGGGGCCGGTATTGAGCAGTTCTTC
TRBV7-3	TRBD2	TRBJ2-7	few	CASSSRGGPYEQYF	TGTGCCAGCAGCTCCCGGGGGGGCCCCTACGAGCAGTACTTC
TRBV4-3	-	TRBJ2-3	few	CASSQEGYLGQYF	TGCGCCAGCAGCCAAGAGGGGTACCTGGGGCAGTATTTT
TRBV5-1	-	TRBJ2-7	many	CASSLVDSGNEQYF	TGCGCCAGCAGCTTGGTCGATTCCGGGAACGAGCAGTACTTC
TRBV5-6	-	TRBJ2-3	many	CASSLTVTDTQYF	TGTGCCAGCAGCTTGACAGTCACAGATACGCAGTATTTT
TRBV12-3/TRBV12-4	-	TRBJ2-2	few	CASSSGSPGELFF	TGTGCCAGCAGTTCGGGGAGCCCCGGGGAGCTGTTTTTT
TRBV7-6	TRBD2	TRBJ2-5	many	CASSFAGRETQYF	TGTGCCAGCAGCTTCGCCGGGAGGGAGACCCAGTACTTC
TRBV20-1	-	TRBJ2-2	few	CSFNSANTGELFF	TGCAGTTTTAACAGCGCGAACACCGGGGAGCTGTTTTTT
TRBV6-5	-	TRBJ1-6	many	CASSYSSGTENSPLHF	TGTGCCAGCAGTTACTCCTCCGGGACGGAAAATTCACCCCTCCACTTT
TRBV21-1	-	TRBJ2-2	few	CASSKGERAGGLRGTNTGELFF	TGTGCCAGCAGCAAGGGGGAACGGGCGGGGGGCCTCCGGGGTACGAACACCGGGGAGCTGTTTTTT
TRBV12-3/TRBV12-4	TRBD2	TRBJ2-1	-	CASSPWTSGGALFHNEQFF	TGTGCCAGCAGTCCGTGGACTAGCGGGGGGGCCCTCTTTCACAATGAGCAGTTCTTC
TRBV9	-	TRBJ2-1	few	CASSVVATRYNEQFF	TGTGCCAGCAGCGTAGTAGCGACGCGTTACAATGAGCAGTTCTTC
TRBV6-1	-	TRBJ2-3	many	CASSERGPSGDTQYF	TGTGCCAGCAGTGAACGGGGTCCGTCTGGAGATACGCAGTATTTT
TRBV15	-	TRBJ1-5	many	CATSRDSTVDDQPQHF	TGTGCCACCAGCAGAGATAGCACAGTGGACGATCAGCCCCAGCATTTT
TRBV7-2	TRBD1	TRBJ2-2	-	CASSFTGVGGELFF	TGTGCCAGCAGCTTTACAGGGGTAGGCGGGGAGCTGTTTTTT
TRBV7-2	TRBD1	TRBJ2-7	many	CASSLNRGYEQYF	TGTGCCAGCAGCTTAAACAGGGGCTACGAGCAGTACTTC
TRBV5-1	-	TRBJ2-5	many	CASSLQDRETQYF	TGCGCCAGCAGCTTGCAGGATAGAGAGACCCAGTACTTC
TRBV11-3	TRBD2	TRBJ2-1	few	CASSPTSGRRNEQFF	TGTGCCAGCAGCCCTACTAGCGGGCGAAGGAATGAGCAGTTCTTC
TRBV7-2	TRBD1	TRBJ2-3	-	CASSLRPGGEVNTQYF	TGTGCCAGCAGCTTACGCCCAGGGGGCGAGGTTAATACGCAGTATTTT
TRBV20-1	-	TRBJ2-5	-	CSAGGLGEETQYF	TGCAGTGCCGGAGGGCTAGGGGAAGAGACCCAGTACTTC
TRBV5-1	-	TRBJ1-5	many	CASSFRDGDSNQPQHF	TGCGCCAGCAGCTTCAGGGATGGGGATAGCAATCAGCCCCAGCATTTT
TRBV12-3/TRBV12-4	-	TRBJ1-2	-	CASSTSGGLGGYTF	TGTGCCAGCAGTACTTCCGGGGGGCTTGGTGGCTACACCTTC
TRBV19	-	TRBJ2-1	-	CASSWSNEQFF	TGTGCCAGTAGTTGGAGCAATGAGCAGTTCTTC
TRBV7-3	-	TRBJ1-1	few	CASSLNPVGERTEAFF	TGTGCCAGCAGCTTAAATCCGGTAGGGGAGAGGACTGAAGCTTTCTTT
TRBV29-1	TRBD1	TRBJ1-1	-	CSVERGTGTLNTEAFF	TGCAGCGTTGAACGGGGGACAGGGACCTTGAACACTGAAGCTTTCTTT
TRBV5-1	TRBD2	TRBJ2-3	-	CASSFGTSVVTDTQYF	TGCGCCAGCAGTTTCGGGACTAGCGTCGTCACAGATACGCAGTATTTT
TRBV12-3/TRBV12-4	-	TRBJ2-5	few	CASRRDYQETQYF	TGTGCCAGCAGACGGGACTACCAAGAGACCCAGTACTTC
TRBV5-1	-	TRBJ2-1	many	CASSLDWNEQFF	TGCGCCAGCAGTTTAGACTGGAATGAGCAGTTCTTC
TRBV6-5	-	TRBJ2-3	-	CASSYTPDSGTQYF	TGTGCCAGCAGTTACACCCCGGACTCCGGTACGCAGTATTTT
TRBV7-2	TRBD2	TRBJ2-7	many	CASSFTSGRSYEQYF	TGTGCCAGCAGCTTCACTAGCGGGCGATCCTACGAGCAGTACTTC
TRBV5-1	-	TRBJ2-3	many	CASSLGGMTSTDTQYF	TGCGCCAGCAGCTTGGGGGGAATGACTAGCACAGATACGCAGTATTTT
TRBV10-2	-	TRBJ2-5	many	CASSGRGGETQYF	TGCGCCAGCAGTGGCCGCGGTGGCGAGACCCAGTACTTC
TRBV3-1	-	TRBJ1-6	many	CASSQGAGSPLHF	TGTGCCAGCAGCCAGGGGGCCGGATCACCCCTCCACTTT
TRBV7-9	-	TRBJ1-1	-	CASSTSETEAFF	TGTGCCAGCAGCACCAGCGAGACTGAAGCTTTCTTT
TRBV29-1	-	TRBJ1-1	-	CSVEDLLITEAFF	TGCAGCGTTGAAGATCTACTGATCACTGAAGCTTTCTTT
TRBV5-1	-	TRBJ2-7	-	CASSLVSSGGQEQYF	TGCGCCAGCAGCTTGGTTAGCAGCGGCGGACAGGAGCAGTACTTC
TRBV6-2/TRBV6-3	-	TRBJ2-1	many	CASSYFFRGPYEQFF	TGTGCCAGCAGTTACTTCTTTCGAGGGCCCTATGAGCAGTTCTTC
TRBV2	TRBD2	TRBJ2-5	many	CASGRSSGGGETQYF	TGTGCCAGCGGGCGGAGTAGCGGGGGAGGGGAGACCCAGTACTTC
TRBV28	TRBD1	TRBJ1-2	-	CASRLAPGQGGGYTF	TGTGCCAGCAGACTAGCACCGGGACAGGGAGGTGGCTACACCTTC
TRBV5-1	TRBD2	TRBJ2-1	many	CASSHGLAGGPNEQFF	TGCGCCAGCAGCCACGGCCTAGCGGGGGGGCCCAATGAGCAGTTCTTC
TRBV4-2	TRBD2	TRBJ2-1	many	CASRNLASGYNEQFF	TGTGCCAGCAGAAACCTGGCTAGCGGATACAATGAGCAGTTCTTC
TRBV4-3	TRBD2	TRBJ2-3	-	CASSPGLAGGEDTQYF	TGCGCCAGCAGCCCGGGACTAGCGGGGGGGGAAGATACGCAGTATTTT
TRBV7-2	-	TRBJ1-1	-	CASSSWTANTEAFF	TGTGCCAGCAGCTCTTGGACGGCGAACACTGAAGCTTTCTTT
TRBV6-5	-	TRBJ2-2	many	CASSPPSRNTGELFF	TGTGCCAGCAGCCCACCGTCGCGGAACACCGGGGAGCTGTTTTTT
TRBV6-2/TRBV6-3	-	TRBJ2-5	many	CASKPDRGSDQYF	TGTGCCAGCAAGCCGGACCGGGGGAGTGACCAGTACTTC
TRBV29-1	-	TRBJ1-2	-	CSVEGPNYGYTF	TGCAGCGTTGAAGGCCCGAACTATGGCTACACCTTC
TRBV6-5	TRBD1	TRBJ2-7	many	CASSATGVYEQYF	TGTGCCAGCAGTGCGACAGGGGTATACGAGCAGTACTTC
TRBV20-1	TRBD2	TRBJ2-7	many	CSACSRPGGTSGGTYEQYF	TGCAGTGCTTGTTCCCGCCCAGGCGGGACTAGCGGGGGAACCTACGAGCAGTACTTC
TRBV6-6	TRBD2	TRBJ2-5	-	CASSSGTSDQETQYF	TGTGCCAGCAGTTCCGGGACTAGCGACCAAGAGACCCAGTACTTC